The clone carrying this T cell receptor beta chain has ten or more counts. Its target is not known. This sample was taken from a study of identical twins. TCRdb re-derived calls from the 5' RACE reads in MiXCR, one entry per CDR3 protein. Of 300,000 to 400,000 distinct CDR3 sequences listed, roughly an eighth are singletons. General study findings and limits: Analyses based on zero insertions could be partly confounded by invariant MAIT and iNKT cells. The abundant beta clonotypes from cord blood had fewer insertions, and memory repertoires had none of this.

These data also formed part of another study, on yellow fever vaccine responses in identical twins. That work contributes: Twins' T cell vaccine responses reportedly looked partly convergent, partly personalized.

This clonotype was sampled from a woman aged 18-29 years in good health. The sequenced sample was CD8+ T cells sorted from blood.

This chain's CDR3 is CASSLGYGGSSYNEQFF. The CDR3 coding sequence is TGCGCCAGCAGCTTGGGGTACGGGGGCTCCTCCTACAATGAGCAGTTCTTC. The V gene is TRBV5-1, the J gene TRBJ2-1; D may be TRBD1 or TRBD2 (6 bases each). Germline V gene lookup returns CDR1 SGHRS and CDR2 YFSETQ. CDR3 length: 17 amino acids. Trimming removed 0 bases at V and 0 bases at J, with 13 bases between.